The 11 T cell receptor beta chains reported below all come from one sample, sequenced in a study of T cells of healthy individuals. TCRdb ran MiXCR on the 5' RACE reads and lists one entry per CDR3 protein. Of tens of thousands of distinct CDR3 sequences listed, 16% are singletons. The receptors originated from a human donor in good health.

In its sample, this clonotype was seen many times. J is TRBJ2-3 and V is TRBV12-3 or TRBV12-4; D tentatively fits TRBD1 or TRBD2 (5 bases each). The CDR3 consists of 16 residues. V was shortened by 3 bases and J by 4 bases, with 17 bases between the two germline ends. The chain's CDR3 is CASSLLRDPSPDTQYF. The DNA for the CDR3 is TGTGCCAGCAGTTTGCTTAGGGACCCGTCCCCAGATACGCAGTATTTT.

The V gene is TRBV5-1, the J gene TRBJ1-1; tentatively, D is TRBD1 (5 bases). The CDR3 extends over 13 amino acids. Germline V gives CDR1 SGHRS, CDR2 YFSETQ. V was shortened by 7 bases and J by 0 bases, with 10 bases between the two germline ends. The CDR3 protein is CASAGGMNTEAFF. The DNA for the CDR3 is TGCGCCAGCGCCGGGGGGATGAACACTGAAGCTTTCTTT.

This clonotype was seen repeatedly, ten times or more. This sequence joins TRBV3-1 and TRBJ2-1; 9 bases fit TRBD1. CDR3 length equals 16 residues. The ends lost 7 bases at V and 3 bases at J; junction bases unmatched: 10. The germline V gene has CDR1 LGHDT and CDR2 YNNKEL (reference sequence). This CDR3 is CASTKRGQGLYNEQFF. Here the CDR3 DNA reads TGTGCCAGCACCAAAAGGGGACAGGGCCTCTACAATGAGCAGTTCTTC.

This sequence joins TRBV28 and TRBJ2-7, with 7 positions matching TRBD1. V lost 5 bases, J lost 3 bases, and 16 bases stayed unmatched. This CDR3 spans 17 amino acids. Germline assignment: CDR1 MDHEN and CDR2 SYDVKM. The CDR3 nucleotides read TGTGCCAGCAGTCATGACAGGGTATCAACTATCTACTACGAGCAGTACTTC. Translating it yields CASSHDRVSTIYYEQYF.

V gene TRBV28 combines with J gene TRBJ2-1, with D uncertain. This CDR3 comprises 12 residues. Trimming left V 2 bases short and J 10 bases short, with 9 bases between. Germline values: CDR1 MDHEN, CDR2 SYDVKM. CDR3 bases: TGTGCCAGCAGTTTACCCACGGTGGAGCAGTTCTTC. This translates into CASSLPTVEQFF. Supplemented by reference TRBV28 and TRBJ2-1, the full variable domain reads DVKVTQSSRYLVKRTGEKVFLECVQDMDHENMFWYRQDPGLGLRLIYFSYDVKMKEKGDIPEGYSVSREKKERFSLILESASTNQTSMYLCASSLPTVEQFFGPGTRLTVL.

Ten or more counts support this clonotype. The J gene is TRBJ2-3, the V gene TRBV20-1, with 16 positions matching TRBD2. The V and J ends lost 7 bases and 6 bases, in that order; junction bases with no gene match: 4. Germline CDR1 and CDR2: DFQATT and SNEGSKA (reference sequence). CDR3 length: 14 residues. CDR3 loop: CSVEGLAGGDTQYF. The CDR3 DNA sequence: TGCAGTGTTGAGGGACTAGCGGGAGGGGATACGCAGTATTTT.

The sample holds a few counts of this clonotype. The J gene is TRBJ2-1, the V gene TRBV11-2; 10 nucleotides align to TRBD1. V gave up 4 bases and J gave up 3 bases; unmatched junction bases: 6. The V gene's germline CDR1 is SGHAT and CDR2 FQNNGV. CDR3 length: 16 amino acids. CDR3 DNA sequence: TGTGCCAGCAGCTCGGCCCGGGACAGGGGCTACAATGAGCAGTTCTTC. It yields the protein CASSSARDRGYNEQFF.

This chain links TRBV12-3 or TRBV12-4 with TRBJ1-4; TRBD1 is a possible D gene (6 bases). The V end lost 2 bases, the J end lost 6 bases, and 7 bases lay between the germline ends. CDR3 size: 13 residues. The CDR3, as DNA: TGTGCCAGCAGTTTAAACAGGGATGAAAAACTGTTTTTT. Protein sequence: CASSLNRDEKLFF.

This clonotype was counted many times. The CDR3 here is CASSSGDTYEQYF. The CDR3 coding sequence is TGTGCCAGCAGTTCTGGCGACACGTACGAGCAGTACTTC. The chain joins TRBV28 to TRBJ2-7; D remains unclear. Germline CDR1 reads MDHEN; CDR2 reads SYDVKM. This CDR3 spans 13 amino acids. Trimming took 4 bases from V and 4 from J, leaving 11 bases between them.

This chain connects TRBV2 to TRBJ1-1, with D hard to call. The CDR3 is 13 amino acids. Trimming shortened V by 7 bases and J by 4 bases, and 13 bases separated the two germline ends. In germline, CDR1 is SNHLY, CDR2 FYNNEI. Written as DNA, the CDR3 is TGTGCCAGCAACGGGTTTTCGGGCACTGAAGCTTTCTTT. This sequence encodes CASNGFSGTEAFF. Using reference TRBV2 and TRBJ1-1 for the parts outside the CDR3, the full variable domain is EPEVTQTPSHQVTQMGQEVILRCVPISNHLYFYWYRQILGQKVEFLVSFYNNEISEKSEIFDDQFSVERPDGSNFTLKIRSTKLEDSAMYFCASNGFSGTEAFFGQGTRLTVV.

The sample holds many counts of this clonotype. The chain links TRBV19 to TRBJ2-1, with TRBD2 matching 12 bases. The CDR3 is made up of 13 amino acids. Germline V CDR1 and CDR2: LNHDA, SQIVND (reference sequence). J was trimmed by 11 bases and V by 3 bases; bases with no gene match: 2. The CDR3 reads CASSMTSGSKQFF. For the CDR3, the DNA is TGTGCCAGTAGTATGACTAGCGGGAGTAAGCAGTTCTTC.